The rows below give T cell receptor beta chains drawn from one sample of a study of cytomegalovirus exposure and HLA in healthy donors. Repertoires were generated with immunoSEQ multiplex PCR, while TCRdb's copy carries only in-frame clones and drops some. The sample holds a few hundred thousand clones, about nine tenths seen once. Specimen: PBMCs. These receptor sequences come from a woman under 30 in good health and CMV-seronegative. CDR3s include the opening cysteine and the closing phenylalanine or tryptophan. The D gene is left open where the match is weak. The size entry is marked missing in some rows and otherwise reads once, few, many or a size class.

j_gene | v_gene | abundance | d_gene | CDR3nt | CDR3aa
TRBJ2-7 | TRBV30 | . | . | TGTGCCTGGAGTCCGGGACTGCCCTACGAGCAGTACTTC | CAWSPGLPYEQYF
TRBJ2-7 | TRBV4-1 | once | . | TGCGCCAGCAGCCAGGGCCGGGACTTCCTCGCCTACGAGCAGTACTTC | CASSQGRDFLAYEQYF
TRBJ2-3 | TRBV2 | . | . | TGTGCCAGCAGCGACACGCAACCTAGTGTCGGACCCGCGATAGCGGCTTTCGGGCAGTATTTT | CASSDTQPSVGPAIAAFGQYF
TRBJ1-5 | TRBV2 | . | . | TGTGCCAGCAGTATATGGGGACAAAGGAGTCAGCCCCAGCATTTT | CASSIWGQRSQPQHF
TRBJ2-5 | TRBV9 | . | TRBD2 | TGTGCCAGCAGCGTAGGAAGTCGGGCTAGCGGGACACAAGAGACCCAGTACTTC | CASSVGSRASGTQETQYF
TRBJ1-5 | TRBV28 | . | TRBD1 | TGTGCCAGCAGCTCCGCATATCGACAGGGGGGAGATCAGCCCCAGCATTTT | CASSSAYRQGGDQPQHF
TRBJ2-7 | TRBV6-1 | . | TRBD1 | TGTGCCAGCAGTGAATCGACAGGGGTGCGGGACGAGCAGTACTTC | CASSESTGVRDEQYF
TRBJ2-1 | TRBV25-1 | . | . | TGTGCCAGCAGCGTAGACAGTTACAATGAGCAGTTCTTC | CASSVDSYNEQFF
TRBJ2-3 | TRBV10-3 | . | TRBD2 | TGTGCCACCCGCACGAACGGGGGAGGGGGCACAGATACGCAGTATTTT | CATRTNGGGGTDTQYF
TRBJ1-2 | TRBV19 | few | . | TGTGCCAGTAGTATAGTCCCGGACACCTACCGGTTTGGCTACACCTTC | CASSIVPDTYRFGYTF
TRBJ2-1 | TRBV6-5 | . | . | TGTGCCAGCAGCAACCCTGGAGATGAGCAGTTCTTC | CASSNPGDEQFF
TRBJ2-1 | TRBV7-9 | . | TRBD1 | TGTGCCAGCAGCGCCCGGGACAGCTACAATGAGCAGTTCTTC | CASSARDSYNEQFF
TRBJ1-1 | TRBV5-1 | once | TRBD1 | TGCGCCAGCAGCTTATTCTTTGGGACAGGGGGCGCGAGAGACCCTAAGGCTGAAGCTTTCTTT | CASSLFFGTGGARDPKAEAFF
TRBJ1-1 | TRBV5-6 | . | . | TGTGCCAGCGGGTCTCAGGGAGGGAGGAACACTGAAGCTTTCTTT | CASGSQGGRNTEAFF
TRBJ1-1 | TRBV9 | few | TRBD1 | TGTGCCAGCAGCGTAGTTCAGGGGGACACTGAAGCTTTCTTT | CASSVVQGDTEAFF
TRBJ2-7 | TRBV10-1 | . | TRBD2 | TGCGCCAGCAGTGGGAACCAAGCCGTCCTGGCTAGCGGGAGGTCATACGAGCAGTACTTC | CASSGNQAVLASGRSYEQYF
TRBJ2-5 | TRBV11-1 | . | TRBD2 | TGTGCCAGCAGCTCGCCGTATAGCGGGAGACAAGAGACCCAGTACTTC | CASSSPYSGRQETQYF
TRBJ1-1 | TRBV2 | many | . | TGTGCCAGCAGTGAAGGGTACAGGGCCGGTGAAGCTTTCTTT | CASSEGYRAGEAFF
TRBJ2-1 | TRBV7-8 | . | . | TGTGCCAGCAGCCTAACCTCACAGTACAATGAGCAGTTCTTC | CASSLTSQYNEQFF
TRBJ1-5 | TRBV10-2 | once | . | TGCGCCAGCACTAATATGGACAGAAATCAGCCCCAGCATTTT | CASTNMDRNQPQHF
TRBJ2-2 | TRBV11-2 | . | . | TGTGCCAGCAGAGCGGGGTCGGGGGCCAACACCGGGGAGCTGTTTTTT | CASRAGSGANTGELFF
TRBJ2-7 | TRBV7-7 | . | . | TGTGCCAGCAGCTTGACAGAGAACTCCTACGAGCAGTACTTC | CASSLTENSYEQYF
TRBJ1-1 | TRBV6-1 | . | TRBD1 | TGTGCCAGCAGTGCGACAGGGATGAACACTGAAGCTTTCTTT | CASSATGMNTEAFF
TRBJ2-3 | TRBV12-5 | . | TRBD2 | TGTGCTAGTGGCCCGGGACTAGCGGCAGTCACAGATACGCAGTATTTT | CASGPGLAAVTDTQYF
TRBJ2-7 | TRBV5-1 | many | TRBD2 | TGCGCCAGCAGCTTAACTAGCGGGGCATCCGAGCAGTACTTC | CASSLTSGASEQYF
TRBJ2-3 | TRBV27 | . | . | TGTGCCAGCAGTTTAGTGAGATCAGATACGCAGTATTTT | CASSLVRSDTQYF
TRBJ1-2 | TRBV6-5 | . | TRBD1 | TGTGCCAGCAGTTACGGGGGACAGGGAGGGGACTATGGCTACACCTTC | CASSYGGQGGDYGYTF
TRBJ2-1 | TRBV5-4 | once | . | TGTGCCAGCAGCTTTCTAGGTCGGGAGCAGTTCTTC | CASSFLGREQFF
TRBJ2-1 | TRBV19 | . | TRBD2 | TGTGCCAGTACGGCGGGAGGGATTGATGAGCAGTTCTTC | CASTAGGIDEQFF
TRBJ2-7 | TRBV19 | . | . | TGTGCCAGTAGTCAGGGGGGTTACCGCTCCTACGAGCAGTACTTC | CASSQGGYRSYEQYF
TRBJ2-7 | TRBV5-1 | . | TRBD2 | TGCGCCAGCAGCCACGGGACTAGCGGGAGTGGAAACGAGCAGTACTTC | CASSHGTSGSGNEQYF
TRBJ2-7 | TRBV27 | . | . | TGTGCCAGCAGTCAATCTAGGGGTGACTACGAGCAGTACTTC | CASSQSRGDYEQYF
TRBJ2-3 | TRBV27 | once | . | TGTGCCAGCAGTTTATACTCCCTCTCGGATACGCAGTATTTT | CASSLYSLSDTQYF
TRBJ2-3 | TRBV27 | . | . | TGTGCCAGCAGTTTTTTGGGCACCCCGGAGGATCAAAGTACGCAGTATTTT | CASSFLGTPEDQSTQYF
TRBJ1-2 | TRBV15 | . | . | TGTGCCACCAGCGGGGGGGGGAACGACTATGGCTACACCTTC | CATSGGGNDYGYTF
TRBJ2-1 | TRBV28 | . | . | TGTGCCAGCAGCCCACAGGGATACAATGAGCAGTTCTTC | CASSPQGYNEQFF
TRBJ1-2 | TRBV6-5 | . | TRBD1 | TGTGCCAGCAGCCCAGGGGGGTACGACTATGGCTACACCTTC | CASSPGGYDYGYTF
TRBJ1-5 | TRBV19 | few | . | TGTGCCAGTAGTATAAATCGGCGGACACCGAATCAGCCCCAGCATTTT | CASSINRRTPNQPQHF
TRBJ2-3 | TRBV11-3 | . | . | TGTGCCAGCAGCACTTACACAGATACGCAGTATTTT | CASSTYTDTQYF
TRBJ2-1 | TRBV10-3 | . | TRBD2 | TGTGCCATCAGGAACGACGGGACTAGCGGGAGTGGTGAGCAGTTCTTC | CAIRNDGTSGSGEQFF